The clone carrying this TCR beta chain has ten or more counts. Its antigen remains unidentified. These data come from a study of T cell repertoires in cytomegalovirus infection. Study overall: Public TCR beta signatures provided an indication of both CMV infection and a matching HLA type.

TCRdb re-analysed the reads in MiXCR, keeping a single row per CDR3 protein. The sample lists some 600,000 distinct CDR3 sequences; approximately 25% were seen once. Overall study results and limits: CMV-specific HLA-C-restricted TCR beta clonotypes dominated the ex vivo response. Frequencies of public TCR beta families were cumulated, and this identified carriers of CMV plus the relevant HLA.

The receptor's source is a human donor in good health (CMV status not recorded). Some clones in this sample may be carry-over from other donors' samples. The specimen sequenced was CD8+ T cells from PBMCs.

CDR3 region: CASSLGLNIQYF. The CDR3 coding sequence is TGTGCCAGCAGCTTGGGACTAAACATTCAGTACTTC. V and J are TRBV5-6 and TRBJ2-4; D remains ambiguous. The V gene's germline CDR1 is SGHDT and CDR2 YYEEEE. The CDR3 is 12 amino acids. Trimming shortened V by 0 bases and J by 6 bases, and 4 bases separated the two germline ends.